This T cell receptor (beta chain) was retrieved from a study of shared clonotypes between healthy human individuals (dated by TCRdb to 2019 to 2021). With regard to the full study: A few men and a couple of women, aged 18 to 49 years, made up the cohort. Per donor, three plates each were used for CD4 naive and CD4 memory, two for CD8 naive, and one for CD8 memory. Blood TCR repertoires of about 5 healthy adults were deeply sequenced to estimate repertoire size and the extent of clonotype sharing between individuals. To increase sequencing depth and limit assay-specific biases, TCR repertoire library preparation and sequencing were carried out by different laboratories using diverse techniques. Between about 0.94 and 8.9 billion PBMCs per donor were obtained by leukapheresis.

Including cysteine and phenylalanine, the CDR3 has 14 amino acids. Only the CDR3 region is kept as DNA, spanning 42 bases read in frame from base 1. CDR1 and CDR2 were assigned from the germline V gene (reference sequence) as GTSNPN and SVGIG. V and J lose 5 bases and 3 bases, and a span of 15 bases separates them. Notes on this clone: Its antigen target is currently unknown. Base qualities are missing; no much larger clone stands one base away.

The research as a whole found: Clonotypes shared by all four sorted-subset donors showed higher generation probabilities than non-shared clonotypes. Only blood was sampled, and tissue TCR repertoires likely differ from those in blood. When several donors were compared, the shared fraction of clonotypes was about 5% for naive CD4, about 4% for naive CD8, 2.3% for memory CD4, and less than 0.5% for memory CD8. Based on pairwise subsampling, the degree of clonotype sharing among donors was expected to be affected by sequencing depth. Estimated clonotype richness was generally larger for naive than for memory subsets. Incomplete sequencing was indicated by rarefaction of sorted-subset datasets, despite the large sequencing depth. The genetic and exposure-history diversity represented was limited by the small number of donors.

Donors were healthy HIV-negative adults with no recently reported acute infections or vaccinations. Every donor was a Caucasian adult living in Nashville, Tennessee, USA. Magnetic negative selection was used to enrich CD4+ T cells, after which naive cells were positively selected on CD45RA and the negative fraction became the memory subset. After blood collection by leukapheresis, PBMCs were isolated using Ficoll-Histopaque density gradient centrifugation and then cryopreserved in the vapor phase of liquid nitrogen. Purity and quantity of every magnetically sorted T cell population were checked by analytical flow cytometry. Genomic DNA was isolated from each sorted fraction and quantified by UV absorbance on a Nanodrop 2000c. Using the deep immunoSEQ assay, multiplex PCR amplified TCR CDR3 regions from genomic DNA. For each cell subset, the extracted genomic DNA was distributed evenly across all wells of several immunoSEQ 96-well plates, and each plate served as one replicate. For sorted subsets, roughly 200 ng of genomic DNA, equivalent to roughly 33,000 T cell genomes, went into each replicate PCR. Purified libraries were quantified with a Qubit 3.0 fluorometer, sized on a Bioanalyzer 2100, and re-quantified with the KAPA Library Quantification kit. Every immunoSEQ 96-well plate was sequenced on a separate single-read 150-cycle Illumina NextSeq 550 flow cell. Concerning the study's data processing: Because the immunoSEQ output included only junctional sequences and no quality scores, the filtering could not be the same as the filtering used for full-length reads. Sequences were annotated with PyIR, a Python wrapper for IgBLAST v1.9, and V/J genes and CDR3 were assigned using IMGT germline references. Any read was removed if the V/J assignment was weak (E-value above 1e-6), the CDR3 was missing, or the read contained stop codons, out-of-frame junctions, or ambiguous translated residues. V3J clonotypes were defined by identical inferred V gene, J gene, and CDR3 amino acid sequence. Percentage overlap between repertoires was calculated by dividing the number of shared unique clonotypes by the size of the smaller repertoire. RTK rarefaction, the Chao1 estimator, and Recon v2.1 estimates of unobserved clonotypes were used to assess repertoire richness. OLGA was used to compute generation probabilities for all TCRbeta clonotypes that the gDNA method yielded from a few donors. In its TCRdb copy, this immuneACCESS table keeps in-frame sequences only and misses some clones. Where compared with another copy, unresolved V genes explain less than half of these, and the others have no known cause. V, J and clone size are those of that table, while D and trimming were read from the DNA. The sample table contains about 1 million clones; only one count was recorded for about 77% of them. The ten largest account for over 1.3% of the sample.

The sample was memory CD4+ T cells sorted from blood. The cell subset or site label corresponds to: CD45RA-negative fraction. The source of this sequence is a man aged 18-30 years in good health. Recombination linked TRBV30 to TRBJ2-3; TRBD2 might be the D gene, on 6 matching bases. CDR3 region: CAWARGVRTDTQYF. In nucleotides, the sequence is TGTGCCTGGGCTCGCGGGGTCAGGACAGATACGCAGTATTTT.